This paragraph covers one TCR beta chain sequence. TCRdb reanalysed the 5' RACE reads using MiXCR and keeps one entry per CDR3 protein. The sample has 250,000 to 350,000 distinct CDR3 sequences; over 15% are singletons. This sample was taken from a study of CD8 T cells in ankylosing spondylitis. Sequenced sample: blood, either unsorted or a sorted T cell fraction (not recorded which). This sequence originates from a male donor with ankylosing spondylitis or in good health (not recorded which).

Written as DNA, the CDR3 is TGTGCCAGCAGTTTATCGGGACAGTACAATGAGCAGTTCTTC. Its protein product is CASSLSGQYNEQFF. V usage is TRBV27 and J usage is TRBJ2-1, with 7 bases matching TRBD1. This CDR3 is built from 14 residues. V lost 0 bases, J lost 4 bases, and 0 bases stayed unmatched. CDR1 and CDR2 from the germline V gene are MNHEY and SMNVEV (reference sequence).